This T cell receptor beta chain was captured by sequencing in a study of tumor-infiltrating lymphocytes in localized non-small cell lung cancer. On the study more broadly: Each patient gave resected tumor and non-adjacent uninvolved lung tissue.

The data were produced by immunoSEQ multiplex PCR, yet TCRdb's version contains in-frame clones alone and is incomplete. The sample holds fewer than 25,000 clones, about two thirds seen once. V was clipped by 0 bases and J by 4 bases, with 9 bases between them. The CDR3 has 13 amino acids. Germline CDR1 GTSNPN, CDR2 SVGIG (reference sequence). Sample: lung tumor tissue. This clonotype was obtained from a human donor with non-small cell lung cancer. This sequence joins TRBV30 and TRBJ1-1; no definite D call. CDR3 DNA sequence: TGTGCCTGGAGTGTTGGTCAGGTCACTGAAGCTTTCTTT. This encodes CAWSVGQVTEAFF.